The 29 T cell receptor beta chains presented below share a single source sample, sequenced in a study of ipilimumab plus nivolumab after autologous stem cell transplantation. Profiling relied on immunoSEQ multiplex PCR, and the TCRdb table lists in-frame clones only, not all of them. Here the sample spans 40,000 to 45,000 clones, more than 85% being singletons. Sequences were derived from PBMCs, sampled in a trial of ipilimumab plus nivolumab as post-transplant consolidation. These receptors all come from a male donor with multiple myeloma.

The rearrangement uses TRBV13 and TRBJ2-3; 13 bases match TRBD2. The V gene's germline CDR1 is PRHDT and CDR2 FYEKMQ (reference sequence). The CDR3 extends over 18 amino acids. The junction had 10 bases not matched to a gene; V was cut back by 5 bases and J by 2 bases. In DNA, the CDR3 is TGTGCCAGCAGCAAACGACTAGCGGGAGGCCCCTCCACAGATACGCAGTATTTT. This gives the protein CASSKRLAGGPSTDTQYF.

In this sample, this clone turned up once. V is TRBV5-1 and J is TRBJ2-6; D remains ambiguous. CDR1 and CDR2 from the germline V gene are SGHRS and YFSETQ. The V end was cut by 7 bases, the J end by 1 base, with 9 bases between. The CDR3 is 14 amino acids. The CDR3 DNA reads TGCGCCAGCGCTCGAGGATCTGGGGCCAACGTCCTGACTTTC. Protein: CASARGSGANVLTF.

The chain has TRBV9 and TRBJ2-1, with D perhaps given as TRBD1 or TRBD2 (5 bases each). Trimming left V 0 bases short and J 5 bases short, with 15 bases between. The germline V gene has CDR1 SGDLS and CDR2 YYNGEE. The CDR3 loop spans 16 amino acids. The CDR3 sequence: CASSVGDRRINNEQFF. For the CDR3, the DNA is TGTGCCAGCAGCGTAGGGGACCGACGGATAAACAATGAGCAGTTCTTC.

CDR3 sequence reads: CATSPRGSEAFF. CDR3 DNA sequence: TGTGCCACCAGCCCGAGGGGGTCTGAAGCTTTCTTT. The chain combines TRBV15 with TRBJ1-1; possibly TRBD1 for D (6 bases). Trimming cost V 5 bases and J 6 bases, with 10 bases left between them. The CDR3 has 12 amino acids. Germline V gives CDR1 LNHNV, CDR2 YYDKDF (reference sequence).

The J gene is TRBJ2-4, the V gene TRBV9; 13 bases fit TRBD2. The CDR3 totals 15 residues. Losses at the gene ends were 4 bases for V and 7 bases for J; bases not matched to a gene: 5. Germline CDR1 reads SGDLS; CDR2 reads YYNGEE. CDR3 region: CASSPLAGGPNIQYF. CDR3 nucleotides: TGTGCCAGCAGCCCACTAGCGGGGGGGCCCAACATTCAGTACTTC.

The chain links TRBV7-9 to TRBJ2-7; no clear D. Germline-derived CDR1 and CDR2 are SEHNR and FQNEAQ (reference sequence). Trimming pared 3 bases from V and 6 bases from J, leaving 15 bases between. The CDR3 spans 14 residues. CDR3 DNA sequence: TGTGCCAGCAGCTTGAACCCCCCGACATCCGAGCAGTACTTC. As protein: CASSLNPPTSEQYF.

V is TRBV19 and J is TRBJ2-6; D is ambiguous. The CDR3 runs to 15 residues. The V end lost 3 bases, the J end lost 0 bases, and 6 bases lay between the germline ends. CDR1 and CDR2 from the germline V gene are LNHDA and SQIVND (reference sequence). As DNA, the CDR3 is TGTGCCAGTAGTATCCTGATCTCTGGGGCCAACGTCCTGACTTTC. It codes for CASSILISGANVLTF.

DNA of the CDR3: TGTGCCAGCAGCTCATTAGAGAGCACTGAAGCTTTCTTT. As protein: CASSSLESTEAFF. This rearrangement joins TRBV7-9 to TRBJ1-1; D is undetermined. This CDR3 has 13 residues. Looked up from germline, CDR1 is SEHNR and CDR2 is FQNEAQ (reference sequence). V was cut by 4 bases and J by 4 bases, with 10 bases left in between.

CDR3 protein: CASSEGGIRNTIYF. Here the CDR3 DNA reads TGTGCCAGCAGTGAAGGAGGGATACGGAACACCATATATTTT. This chain uses TRBV6-1 with TRBJ1-3, with unresolved D. The germline V gene encodes CDR1 MNHNS and CDR2 SASEGT. The V gene lost 1 base and the J gene lost 7 bases, with 11 bases spanning the gap. CDR3 length: 14 amino acids.

This rearrangement joins TRBV10-3 to TRBJ2-2; D uncertain. CDR3 length equals 15 residues. The germline V gene encodes CDR1 ENHRY and CDR2 SYGVKD. Trimming left V 2 bases short and J 0 bases short, with 7 bases between. In DNA form, the CDR3 reads TGTGCCATCAGTGAGAAGGATACGAACACCGGGGAGCTGTTTTTT. Translating it yields CAISEKDTNTGELFF.

V usage is TRBV15 and J usage is TRBJ1-2; the D is unclear. The CDR3 covers 11 residues. Trimming removed 4 bases at V and 5 bases at J, with 5 bases between. Germline loops: CDR1 LNHNV, CDR2 YYDKDF (reference sequence). The CDR3 loop is CATSNRYGYTF. The CDR3 DNA reads as TGTGCCACCAGCAATCGGTATGGCTACACCTTC.

The chain recombines TRBV11-2 with TRBJ2-1, with 15 positions matching TRBD2. J gave up 9 bases and V 2 bases, and 11 bases lay outside the gene matches. Germline V CDR1 and CDR2: SGHAT, FQNNGV. The CDR3 is 18 residues long. CDR3 nucleotides: TGTGCCAGCAGCTTATATACCGGGACTAGCGGGAGGAAGGGTGAGCAGTTCTTC. Its translation is CASSLYTGTSGRKGEQFF.

V and J are TRBV7-6 and TRBJ2-7, with TRBD2 matching 10 bases. The CDR3 runs to 18 residues. CDR1 and CDR2 from the germline V gene are SGHVS and FNYEAQ. Trimming removed 5 bases from V and 5 bases from J; junction bases left unmatched: 18. CDR3 sequence reads: CASSQSLGLAEGAHEQYF. As DNA, the CDR3 is TGTGCCAGCAGCCAAAGTCTCGGACTAGCGGAGGGGGCTCACGAGCAGTACTTC. Supplemented by reference TRBV7-6 and TRBJ2-7, the full variable domain reads GAGVSQSPRYKVTKRGQDVALRCDPISGHVSLYWYRQALGQGPEFLTYFNYEAQQDKSGLPNDRFSAERPEGSISTLTIQRTEQRDSAMYRCASSQSLGLAEGAHEQYFGPGTRLTVT.

This chain's CDR3 is CASSATDRYGYTF. The CDR3 nucleotides read TGTGCCAGCAGTGCGACAGACCGCTATGGCTACACCTTC. The V gene is TRBV2, the J gene TRBJ1-2; tentative D call: TRBD1 (5 bases). The CDR3 spans 13 residues. V dropped 4 bases and J dropped 4 bases, with 10 bases sitting between them. The V gene's germline CDR1 is SNHLY and CDR2 FYNNEI. Full variable domain (remainder filled in from reference TRBV2 and TRBJ1-2): EPEVTQTPSHQVTQMGQEVILRCVPISNHLYFYWYRQILGQKVEFLVSFYNNEISEKSEIFDDQFSVERPDGSNFTLKIRSTKLEDSAMYFCASSATDRYGYTFGSGTRLTVV.

The J gene is TRBJ2-5, the V gene TRBV10-3; D unclear. Deletions cut 3 bases from V and 5 bases from J, with 4 bases between. Looked up from germline, CDR1 is ENHRY and CDR2 is SYGVKD. The CDR3 has 11 amino acids. CDR3 nucleotide sequence: TGTGCCATCAGTGAAGCGGAGACCCAGTACTTC. Translation: CAISEAETQYF.

The CDR3 bases are TGTGCCAGCAGAGTTAACACTGAAGCTTTCTTT. This gives the protein CASRVNTEAFF. V gene TRBV6-6 combines with J gene TRBJ1-1; the D is unclear. The germline gives CDR1 MNHNY, CDR2 SVGAGI (reference sequence). V was cut by 6 bases and J by 2 bases, with 4 bases left in between. The CDR3 totals 11 residues.

This clone showed up just once. The chain carries TRBV4-1 and TRBJ2-3; 11 bases match TRBD2. CDR1 is MGHRA, CDR2 YSYEKL, per germline. Unmatched junction bases numbered 6, after V lost 3 bases and J lost 4 bases. The CDR3 is made up of 16 amino acids. The CDR3 coding sequence is TGCGCCAGCAGCCACTTAATAGCGGGGGGGCCAGATACGCAGTATTTT. Its protein product is CASSHLIAGGPDTQYF.

The V gene is TRBV25-1, the J gene TRBJ1-2; 7 nucleotides align to TRBD1. This CDR3 is built from 18 residues. CDR1 and CDR2 (germline): MGHDK, SYGVNS. Losses at the gene ends were 3 bases for V and 2 bases for J; bases not matched to a gene: 15. The CDR3 reads CASSDGTLGQDKNYGYTF. CDR3 DNA sequence: TGTGCCAGCAGTGACGGAACCCTCGGACAGGATAAAAACTATGGCTACACCTTC.

This sequence joins TRBV19 and TRBJ1-5, with a tentative D call TRBD1 (5 bases). The CDR3 sequence is 15 residues long. CDR1 and CDR2 from the germline V gene are LNHDA and SQIVND (reference sequence). V shed 5 bases and J shed 6 bases, with 17 bases lying between them. The CDR3 spells CASSGTRVRGQPQHF. The CDR3 region has the DNA TGTGCCAGTAGTGGAACCAGGGTGCGCGGTCAGCCCCAGCATTTT.

CDR3 DNA sequence: TGTGCCAGCAGTTACTATGGGGCCAACGTCCTGACTTTC. Encoded protein: CASSYYGANVLTF. The chain uses TRBV6-5 and TRBJ2-6; D is unresolved. There are 13 residues in the CDR3. Germline-derived CDR1 and CDR2 are MNHEY and SVGAGI. Deletions cut 1 base from V and 3 bases from J, with 1 base between.

The chain recombines TRBV29-1 with TRBJ1-3; TRBD1 aligns across 7 bases. V trimming: 4 bases; J trimming: 5 bases; junction bases outside the gene matches: 8. CDR3 length: 14 amino acids. Germline V gene lookup returns CDR1 SQVTM and CDR2 ANQGSEA. CDR3 sequence reads: CSVAQTGKRNTIYF. DNA for the CDR3: TGCAGCGTTGCCCAGACAGGGAAGAGAAACACCATATATTTT.

The chain couples TRBV28 to TRBJ2-3, with 9 bases aligning to TRBD2. Trimming removed 5 bases from V and 6 bases from J; junction bases left unmatched: 6. Germline loops: CDR1 MDHEN, CDR2 SYDVKM. The CDR3 loop spans 14 amino acids. CDR3 sequence reads: CASSRSGSPDTQYF. In DNA form, the CDR3 reads TGTGCCAGCAGTCGTAGCGGGAGCCCCGATACGCAGTATTTT.

The rearrangement links TRBV28 to TRBJ1-2, with D unresolved. The CDR3 extends over 15 amino acids. Between the trimmed V and J ends, which lost 6 bases and 3 bases, there was a span of 17 bases. Per the germline V gene, CDR1 is MDHEN and CDR2 is SYDVKM. The CDR3: CASSQTSTGDYGYTF. DNA for the CDR3: TGTGCCAGCAGCCAAACTTCCACCGGGGACTATGGCTACACCTTC.

This clone was detected only once. The rearrangement links TRBV2 to TRBJ2-3; D ambiguous. V was pared by 3 bases and J by 5 bases, with 21 bases between. Germline CDR1 SNHLY, CDR2 FYNNEI. The CDR3 is 17 amino acids. As DNA, the CDR3 is TGTGCCAGCAGTGATTCTGTATCCGTGAGTAGCCGAGATACGCAGTATTTT. This encodes CASSDSVSVSSRDTQYF.

The chain's CDR3 is CASSLAQGVGYGYTF. In nucleotides, the CDR3 is TGTGCCAGCAGCTTAGCGCAGGGGGTCGGCTATGGCTACACCTTC. The chain recombines TRBV11-2 with TRBJ1-2; 7 nucleotides align to TRBD1. The J segment lost 4 bases and the V segment lost 1 base, leaving 6 bases of the junction unmatched. CDR1 SGHAT and CDR2 FQNNGV come from the germline V gene. There are 15 residues in the CDR3. The full variable domain, in which reference TRBV11-2 and TRBJ1-2 provide the parts outside the CDR3, is EAGVAQSPRYKIIEKRQSVAFWCNPISGHATLYWYQQILGQGPKLLIQFQNNGVVDDSQLPKDRFSAERLKGVDSTLKIQPAKLEDSAVYLCASSLAQGVGYGYTFGSGTRLTVV.

This chain links TRBV13 with TRBJ2-7, with TRBD2 identical over 10 bases. After removal of 5 bases from V and 3 bases from J, the junction contained 7 bases not matched to a gene. Looked up from germline, CDR1 is PRHDT and CDR2 is FYEKMQ (reference sequence). The CDR3 spans 15 residues. CDR3: CASSIAGGGYYEQYF. The CDR3 DNA follows: TGTGCCAGCAGCATAGCGGGGGGTGGGTACTACGAGCAGTACTTC.

The V gene is TRBV21-1, the J gene TRBJ1-1; the table's TRBD1 call for D was not verified on the DNA. TRBV21-1 corresponds to a pseudogene. The CDR3 extends over 15 amino acids. The CDR3 protein is CASLPPGQKDTEAFF. In DNA, the CDR3 is TGTGCCAGCCTCCCGCCGGGACAAAAAGACACTGAAGCTTTCTTT.

J is TRBJ2-4 and V is TRBV19, with 7 bases fitting TRBD1. Looked up from germline, CDR1 is LNHDA and CDR2 is SQIVND (reference sequence). V trimming: 5 bases; J trimming: 6 bases; junction bases outside the gene matches: 7. This CDR3 spans 14 amino acids. This CDR3 is CASSPRTGRNIQYF. CDR3 bases: TGTGCCAGTAGTCCGCGGACAGGTAGAAACATTCAGTACTTC.

The genes are TRBV30 and TRBJ2-3; 8 bases fit TRBD1. The V gene end was trimmed by 3 bases and the J gene end by 5 bases; junction bases not matched to a gene: 4. This CDR3 region has 13 residues. Germline values: CDR1 GTSNPN, CDR2 SVGIG (reference sequence). CDR3 nucleotides: TGTGCCTGGAGCCAGGGGGCAATAGATACGCAGTATTTT. This encodes CAWSQGAIDTQYF.